The present T cell receptor beta chain was sequenced within a study of identical twins. Findings and limits, study-wide: Cross-sectional statistics underpinned the conclusions; the same donors were not followed.

This clonotype came up many times. Its cognate antigen is unknown. TCRdb passed the 5' RACE reads through MiXCR, listing each CDR3 protein once. The profile shows hundreds of thousands of distinct CDR3 sequences, roughly 8.6% of them singletons. V lost 4 bases and J lost 7; bases outside the gene matches: 3. Germline V gene lookup returns CDR1 LNHDA and CDR2 SQIVND (reference sequence). The CDR3 is 14 amino acids. In addition, the sample was reused for a study of yellow fever vaccine responses in identical twins.

The clonotype originates from a woman between 18 and 30 years old in good health. The sequenced sample was memory (CD45RO+) T cells sorted from blood. This sequence joins TRBV19 and TRBJ1-6; TRBD1 aligns across 8 bases. The CDR3 is CASSTRQGNSPLHF. In DNA form, the CDR3 reads TGTGCCAGTAGTACCCGACAGGGGAATTCACCCCTCCACTTT. The complete variable domain, with remaining parts taken from reference TRBV19 and TRBJ1-6, reads DGGITQSPKYLFRKEGQNVTLSCEQNLNHDAMYWYRQDPGQGLRLIYYSQIVNDFQKGDIAEGYSVSREKKESFPLTVTSAQKNPTAFYLCASSTRQGNSPLHFGNGTRLTVT.